This T cell receptor (beta chain) was recorded in a study of blood T cell repertoires in COVID-19. On the study more broadly: Specimens from acute and convalescent COVID-19 originated in the United States, Italy and Spain. PBMCs, B-cell-depleted T cells, or T cells provided the cDNA or gDNA that made up the material.

The V segment lost 6 bases and the J segment 0 bases; nucleotides outside the gene matches: 4. The V gene's germline CDR1 is ENHRY and CDR2 SYGVKD. CDR3 length: 14 residues. Authors' data handling: Nucleated cell number was recorded as an estimate derived from reference gene primer amplification. Using immunoSEQ multiplex PCR, the repertoire was profiled, and TCRdb retains in-frame clones only, with some absent. V, J and clone size are those of that table, while D and trimming were read from the DNA. The table records approximately 150,000 clones, under 90% of them present only once. V usage is TRBV10-3 and J usage is TRBJ1-2; 7 bases map to TRBD1. This TCR was recovered from a human donor in a cohort sampled during active COVID-19. Sequencing input: peripheral blood. The CDR3 DNA sequence: TGTGCCATCAGCGGGACAGAAACTAACTATGGCTACACCTTC. Protein sequence: CAISGTETNYGYTF.